The entry below gives a single T cell receptor beta chain sequence along with its context. The sample originates from a study of PD-1 blockade in classical Hodgkin lymphoma. The table came from immunoSEQ multiplex PCR; TCRdb's copy has only in-frame clones and leaves some out. The data contain roughly 96,000 clones, around 93% of them singletons. The V gene lost 0 bases and the J gene lost 5 bases, with 10 bases spanning the gap. CDR1 is LNHDA and CDR2 is SQIVND in the germline V gene (reference sequence). The CDR3 is made up of 15 amino acids. Time point reported: cycle 4 day 1 (C4D1), after six to seven weeks of nivolumab. In every patient, relapse followed autologous stem cell transplantation, while exposure to brentuximab vedotin differed.

The starting material was peripheral blood mononuclear cells (PBMCs), obtained before the fourth cycle of nivolumab. The receptor was isolated from a human donor with classical Hodgkin lymphoma. This rearrangement joins TRBV19 to TRBJ2-2, with D unclear. CDR3 residues: CASSIDRVATGELFF. The CDR3 DNA reads TGTGCCAGTAGTATAGATAGGGTAGCTACCGGGGAGCTGTTTTTT. The variable domain in full, completed from reference TRBV19 and TRBJ2-2, reads DGGITQSPKYLFRKEGQNVTLSCEQNLNHDAMYWYRQDPGQGLRLIYYSQIVNDFQKGDIAEGYSVSREKKESFPLTVTSAQKNPTAFYLCASSIDRVATGELFFGEGSRLTVL.